This TCR beta chain was recorded in a study of neurological immune-mediated disorders. At least ten counts were recorded for this clonotype. CDR3 size: 14 residues. Germline CDR1 is DFQATT and CDR2 is SNEGSKA (reference sequence). Trimming cost V 0 bases and J 9 bases, with 16 bases left between them. MiXCR was run by TCRdb on the 5' RACE reads, yielding one entry per CDR3 protein. The sample lists approximately 38,000 distinct CDR3 sequences, over 2% occurring once. The sequenced sample was PBMCs. The chain uses TRBV20-1 and TRBJ2-3; D is possibly TRBD1 (6 bases). This TCR came from a man between 45 and 60 years old with multiple sclerosis. The CDR3 DNA sequence: TGCAGTGCTAGAGATCAGGGGTCTCGTCCAACGCAGTATTTT. Encoded protein: CSARDQGSRPTQYF.